A single count supports the clone carrying this T cell receptor (beta chain). What it recognizes is unknown. This entry comes from a study of cytomegalovirus exposure and HLA in healthy donors. Study information: Inside one of the first data releases sat about 85 million unique TCRs taken from HLA-typed donors. Findings and limits, study-wide: A later analysis associated some 18,000 TCR beta sequences with HLA alleles at a 0.05 false discovery rate. A later analysis showed that HLA-associated TCR beta chains had undergone more clonal expansion than equally common others.

This CDR3 contains 13 residues. From germline, CDR1 is SQVTM and CDR2 ANQGSEA. V lost 6 bases, J lost 8 bases, and 9 bases stayed unmatched. PCR involved 60 Vbeta and 13 Jbeta primers. The data were produced by immunoSEQ multiplex PCR, yet TCRdb's version contains in-frame clones alone and is incomplete. The sample records some 270,000 clones, about 93% being singletons. The clonotype comes from a girl aged 2-15 years in good health and CMV-seronegative. The specimen sequenced was PBMCs. The rearrangement links TRBV29-1 to TRBJ1-4, with 7 nucleotides matching TRBD1. CDR3 in DNA: TGCAGCGTGCTCCAGGGGGTAGGGGAAAAACTGTTTTTT. Encoded protein: CSVLQGVGEKLFF.